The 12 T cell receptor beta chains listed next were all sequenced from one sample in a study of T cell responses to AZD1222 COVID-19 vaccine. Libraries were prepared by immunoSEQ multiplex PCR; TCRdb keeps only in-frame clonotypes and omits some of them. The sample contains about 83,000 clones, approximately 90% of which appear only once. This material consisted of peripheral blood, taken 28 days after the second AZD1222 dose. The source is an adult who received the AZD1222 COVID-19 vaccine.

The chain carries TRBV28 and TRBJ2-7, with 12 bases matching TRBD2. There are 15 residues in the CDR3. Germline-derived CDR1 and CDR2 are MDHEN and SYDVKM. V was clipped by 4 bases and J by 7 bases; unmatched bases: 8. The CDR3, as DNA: TGTGCCAGCAGTTCTCTAGCGGGAGGGCCGGAGGAGCAGTACTTC. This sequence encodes CASSSLAGGPEEQYF.

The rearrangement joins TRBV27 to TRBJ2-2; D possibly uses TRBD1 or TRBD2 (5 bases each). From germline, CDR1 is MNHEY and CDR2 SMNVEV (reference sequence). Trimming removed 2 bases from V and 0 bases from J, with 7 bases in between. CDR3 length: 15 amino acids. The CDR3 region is CASSLRGANTGELFF. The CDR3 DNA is TGTGCCAGCAGTTTACGGGGCGCGAACACCGGGGAGCTGTTTTTT.

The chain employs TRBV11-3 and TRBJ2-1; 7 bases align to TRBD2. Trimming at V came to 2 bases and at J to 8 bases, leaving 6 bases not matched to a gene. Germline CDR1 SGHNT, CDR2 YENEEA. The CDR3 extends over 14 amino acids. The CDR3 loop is CASSLTGGSDEQFF. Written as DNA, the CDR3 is TGTGCCAGCAGCTTAACTGGCGGGAGCGATGAGCAGTTCTTC. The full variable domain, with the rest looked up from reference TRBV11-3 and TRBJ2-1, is EAGVVQSPRYKIIEKKQPVAFWCNPISGHNTLYWYLQNLGQGPELLIRYENEEAVDDSQLPKDRFSAERLKGVDSTLKIQPAELGDSAVYLCASSLTGGSDEQFFGPGTRLTVL.

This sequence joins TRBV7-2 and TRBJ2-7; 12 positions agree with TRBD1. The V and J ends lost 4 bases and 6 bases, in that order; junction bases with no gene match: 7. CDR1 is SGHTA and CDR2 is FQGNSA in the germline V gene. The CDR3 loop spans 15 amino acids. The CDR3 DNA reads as TGTGCCAGCAGCTCCCCGGGACAGGGGGCGCTCGAGCAGTACTTC. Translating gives CASSSPGQGALEQYF.

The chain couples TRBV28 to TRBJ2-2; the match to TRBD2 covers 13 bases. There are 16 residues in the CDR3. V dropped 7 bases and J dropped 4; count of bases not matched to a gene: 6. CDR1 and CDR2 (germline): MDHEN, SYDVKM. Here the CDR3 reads CASMGLAGSFTGELFF. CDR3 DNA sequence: TGTGCCAGCATGGGACTAGCGGGATCGTTCACCGGGGAGCTGTTTTTT. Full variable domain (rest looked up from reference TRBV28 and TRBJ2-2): DVKVTQSSRYLVKRTGEKVFLECVQDMDHENMFWYRQDPGLGLRLIYFSYDVKMKEKGDIPEGYSVSREKKERFSLILESASTNQTSMYLCASMGLAGSFTGELFFGEGSRLTVL.

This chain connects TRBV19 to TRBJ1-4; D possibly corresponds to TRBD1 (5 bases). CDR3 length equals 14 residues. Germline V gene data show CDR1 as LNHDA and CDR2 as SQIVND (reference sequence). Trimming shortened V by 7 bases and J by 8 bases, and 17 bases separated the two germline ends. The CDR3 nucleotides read TGTGCCAGTACCGACCGGGACCCGGGGGAAAAACTGTTTTTT. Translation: CASTDRDPGEKLFF.

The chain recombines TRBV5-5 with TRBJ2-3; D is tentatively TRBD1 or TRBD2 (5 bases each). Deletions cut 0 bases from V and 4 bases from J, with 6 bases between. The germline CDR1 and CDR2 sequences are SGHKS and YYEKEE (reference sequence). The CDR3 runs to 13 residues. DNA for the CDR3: TGTGCCAGCAGCTTGGCGGGACCAGATACGCAGTATTTT. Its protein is CASSLAGPDTQYF.

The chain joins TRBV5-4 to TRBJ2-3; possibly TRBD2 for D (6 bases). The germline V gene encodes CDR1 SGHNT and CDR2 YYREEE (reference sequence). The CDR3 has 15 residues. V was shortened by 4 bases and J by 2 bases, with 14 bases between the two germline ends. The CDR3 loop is CASSTLATVTDTQYF. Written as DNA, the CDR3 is TGTGCCAGCAGCACTCTAGCGACGGTCACAGATACGCAGTATTTT.

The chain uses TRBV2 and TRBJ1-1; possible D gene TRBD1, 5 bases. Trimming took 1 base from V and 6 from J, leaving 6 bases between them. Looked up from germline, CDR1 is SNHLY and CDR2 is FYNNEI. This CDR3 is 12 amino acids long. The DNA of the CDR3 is TGTGCCAGCAGTGAAGGGGGGGCTGAAGCTTTCTTT. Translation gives CASSEGGAEAFF. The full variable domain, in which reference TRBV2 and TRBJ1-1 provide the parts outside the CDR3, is EPEVTQTPSHQVTQMGQEVILRCVPISNHLYFYWYRQILGQKVEFLVSFYNNEISEKSEIFDDQFSVERPDGSNFTLKIRSTKLEDSAMYFCASSEGGAEAFFGQGTRLTVV.

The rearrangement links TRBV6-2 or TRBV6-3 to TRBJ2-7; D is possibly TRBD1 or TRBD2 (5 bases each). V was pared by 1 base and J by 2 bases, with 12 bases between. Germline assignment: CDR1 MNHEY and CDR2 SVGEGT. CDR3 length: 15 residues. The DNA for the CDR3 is TGTGCCAGCAGTTACTTGGGGGACGCAGCCTACGAGCAGTACTTC. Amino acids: CASSYLGDAAYEQYF.

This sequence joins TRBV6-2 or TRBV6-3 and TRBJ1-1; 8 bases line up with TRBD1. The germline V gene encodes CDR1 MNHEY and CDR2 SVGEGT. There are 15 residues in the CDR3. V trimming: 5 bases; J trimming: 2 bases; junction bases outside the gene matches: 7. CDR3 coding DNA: TGTGCCAGCAGTGGCGACAGGGGAGAAAACACTGAAGCTTTCTTT. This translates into CASSGDRGENTEAFF.

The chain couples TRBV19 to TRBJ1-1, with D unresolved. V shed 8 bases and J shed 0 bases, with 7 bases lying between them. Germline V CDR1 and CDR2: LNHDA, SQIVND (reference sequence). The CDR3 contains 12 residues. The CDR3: CASYGLNTEAFF. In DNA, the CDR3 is TGTGCCAGTTATGGATTGAACACTGAAGCTTTCTTT.